The sequence of this T cell receptor (beta chain) was determined in a study of T cell repertoires in cytomegalovirus infection. Study context: A matching HLA type, together with CMV infection, was signaled by public TCR beta signatures. Study results and caveats: CMV carriers having the relevant HLA were flagged by cumulative public TCR beta family frequency. The response measured ex vivo was dominated by TCR beta clonotypes (HLA-C-restricted and CMV-specific).

This clonotype was picked up many times. Its antigen is as yet unknown. This CDR3 contains 14 residues. The germline V and J ends were trimmed by 1 base and 6 bases, with 10 bases remaining between them. From germline, CDR1 is ENHRY and CDR2 SYGVKD. TCRdb reanalysed the reads using MiXCR and keeps one entry per CDR3 protein. Of 250,000 to 300,000 distinct CDR3 sequences listed, roughly a quarter are singletons. The chain uses TRBV10-3 and TRBJ2-1; the D gene is possibly TRBD1 (5 bases). Sequenced input: PBMCs. This sequence originates from a human donor in good health (CMV status not recorded). Some clones in this sample may be carry-over from other donors' samples. The DNA for the CDR3 is TGTGCCATCAGTGAGTGGTCAGGGTCCAATGAGCAGTTCTTC. Translating it yields CAISEWSGSNEQFF.